The 20 T cell receptor beta chains below all came from one sample that was sequenced in a study of Graves' ophthalmopathy and Graves' hyperthyroidism. The authors amplified TCR beta CDR3 regions from RNA transcripts. Second-round multiplex PCR followed a first-round RT-PCR using HTBI primers. TCRdb redid the calling of the multiplex PCR reads with MiXCR, one entry per CDR3 protein. The table has roughly 400,000 distinct CDR3 sequences, less than 20% seen once. What was sequenced was peripheral blood. These receptors were taken from a woman younger than 30 with stable Graves' hyperthyroidism.

This clonotype was seen ten or more times. The chain has TRBV12-3 or TRBV12-4 and TRBJ1-1; the D is unclear. Trimming pared 6 bases from V and 0 bases from J, leaving 17 bases between. The CDR3 loop spans 16 amino acids. DNA for the CDR3: TGTGCCAGCAGCCCGTTCTCCCCTTTCATGAACACTGAAGCTTTCTTT. The encoded protein is CASSPFSPFMNTEAFF.

The sample holds many counts of this clonotype. V and J are TRBV10-3 and TRBJ2-7; D not resolved. The germline V gene has CDR1 ENHRY and CDR2 SYGVKD. V was shortened by 5 bases and J by 2 bases, with 13 bases between the two germline ends. The CDR3 loop spans 14 amino acids. Here the CDR3 DNA reads TGTGCCATCAGTCTCCTCTGGGATGCCTACGAGCAGTACTTC. Protein product: CAISLLWDAYEQYF.

Comments on this clonotype: One end of the junction varies from germline; a read error may be responsible. The chain's CDR3 is CVSSEGAFF. The CDR3 coding sequence is TGTGTCAGCAGTGAAGGTGCTTTCTTT. V is TRBV6-1 and J is TRBJ1-1; D call uncertain. This CDR3 has 9 amino acids. The germline gives CDR1 MNHNS, CDR2 SASEGT.

This clonotype was seen ten or more times. In DNA, the CDR3 is TGTGCCAGCAGCGTAGCTGAGGGGATGCGAACTGAAGCTTTCTTT. This translates into CASSVAEGMRTEAFF. The V call is TRBV9, the J call TRBJ1-1; perhaps TRBD1 as D (5 bases). The V and J ends lost 0 bases and 5 bases respectively, with 14 bases between them. Germline CDR1 reads SGDLS; CDR2 reads YYNGEE. The CDR3 covers 15 residues. The full variable domain, with the rest looked up from reference TRBV9 and TRBJ1-1, is DSGVTQTPKHLITATGQRVTLRCSPRSGDLSVYWYQQSLDQGLQFLIQYYNGEERAKGNILERFSAQQFPDLHSELNLSSLELGDSALYFCASSVAEGMRTEAFFGQGTRLTVV.

This clonotype has a count of ten or more. The gene calls are TRBV2 and TRBJ1-2; D is undetermined. CDR1 and CDR2 (germline): SNHLY, FYNNEI. CDR3 length: 16 residues. V lost 11 bases and J 3 bases, leaving 25 bases between the germline ends. CDR3 DNA sequence: TGTGCCGGCACCCCGTCCCTGACCCGAGGGTACTATGGCTACACCTTC. Translation gives CAGTPSLTRGYYGYTF.

A few counts support this clonotype. This chain joins TRBV12-3 or TRBV12-4 and TRBJ2-4; 7 positions agree with TRBD1. The CDR3 is 16 amino acids. V dropped 0 bases and J dropped 0; count of bases not matched to a gene: 2. CDR3 DNA: TGTGCCAGCAGTTTAGCGTGGGACAGAGCCAAAAACATTCAGTACTTC. It specifies CASSLAWDRAKNIQYF.

There are many counts of this clonotype. This rearrangement joins TRBV6-1 to TRBJ1-1; no clear D. The CDR3 has 11 amino acids. Germline lookup yields CDR1 MNHNS and CDR2 SASEGT. V was cut by 8 bases and J by 2 bases, with 6 bases left in between. CDR3 sequence reads: CASEHNTEAFF. Written as DNA, the CDR3 is TGTGCCAGCGAACATAACACTGAAGCTTTCTTT.

This clonotype has only a few counts. The V call is TRBV3-1, the J call TRBJ1-1, with D unclear. V dropped 0 bases and J dropped 4 bases, with 9 bases sitting between them. Germline V CDR1 and CDR2: LGHDT, YNNKEL (reference sequence). CDR3 length: 14 amino acids. The CDR3 DNA follows: TGTGCCAGCAGCCAAGATTCCAGGAGCACTGAAGCTTTCTTT. This translates into CASSQDSRSTEAFF.

The chain links TRBV7-2 to TRBJ1-1, with a tentative D call TRBD1 (6 bases). V lost 4 bases to trimming and J lost 1 base, with 10 bases between them. There are 14 residues in the CDR3. Germline loops: CDR1 SGHTA, CDR2 FQGNSA. CDR3 protein: CASSYQGQNTEAFF. The CDR3 nucleotides read TGTGCCAGCAGCTACCAGGGACAGAACACTGAAGCTTTCTTT. Based on the CDR3 plus reference TRBV7-2 and TRBJ1-1, the full variable domain is GAGVSQSPSNKVTEKGKDVELRCDPISGHTALYWYRQSLGQGLEFLIYFQGNSAPDKSGLPSDRFSAERTGGSVSTLTIQRTQQEDSAVYLCASSYQGQNTEAFFGQGTRLTVV.

A word on this clonotype: A junction end diverges from the germline sequence, so it may reflect a read error. The rearrangement uses TRBV12-3 or TRBV12-4 and TRBJ1-2; D is unclear. This CDR3 is 14 amino acids long. CDR3 loop: CASTLGNAYYGYTF. CDR3 nucleotide sequence: TGTGCCAGCACCCTGGGAAACGCTTACTATGGTTACACCTTC.

This clonotype was detected many times. J is TRBJ2-5 and V is TRBV7-2, with 7 bases fitting TRBD1. The CDR3 is 14 residues long. V trimming: 5 bases; J trimming: 3 bases; junction bases outside the gene matches: 6. Germline V lookup: CDR1 SGHTA, CDR2 FQGNSA. The CDR3 DNA is TGTGCCAGCAGCGCGGACAGGTATGAAGAGACCCAGTACTTC. Translated, it gives CASSADRYEETQYF.

This clonotype was seen many times. The rearrangement uses TRBV12-3 or TRBV12-4 and TRBJ1-6, with 9 positions matching TRBD1. The CDR3 is made up of 14 amino acids. After removal of 5 bases from V and 9 bases from J, the junction contained 5 bases not matched to a gene. CDR3 protein: CASSHTGGGSPLHF. The CDR3 region has the DNA TGTGCCAGCAGTCATACAGGGGGCGGTTCACCCCTCCACTTT.

This clonotype appeared a few times. Here the CDR3 DNA reads TGTGCCACCAGTGGCCCAGGGGACTTTCGGCCCCAGCATTTT. This encodes CATSGPGDFRPQHF. The chain has TRBV24-1 and TRBJ1-5; D might be TRBD1 (6 bases). The CDR3 has 14 amino acids. V dropped 5 bases and J dropped 9 bases, with 16 bases sitting between them. Germline assignment: CDR1 KGHDR and CDR2 SFDVKD.

This clonotype was counted a few times. This chain joins TRBV12-3 or TRBV12-4 and TRBJ2-2; 12 bases fit TRBD2. The trim removed 6 bases at V and 6 bases at J, leaving 8 bases unmatched. The CDR3 runs to 16 residues. Here the CDR3 DNA reads TGTGCCAGCAGCCCTAGCGGGGGGGCCTCGGCCGGGGAGCTGTTTTTT. Amino acid sequence: CASSPSGGASAGELFF.

This clonotype was detected ten times or more. V gene TRBV25-1 combines with J gene TRBJ2-7, with D perhaps given as TRBD1 or TRBD2 (5 bases each). V was clipped by 0 bases and J by 5 bases, with 11 bases between them. Germline CDR1 reads MGHDK; CDR2 reads SYGVNS. The CDR3 is made up of 14 amino acids. The CDR3 sequence: CASSEYLRGHEQYF. In DNA, the CDR3 is TGTGCCAGCAGTGAATATCTAAGGGGACACGAGCAGTACTTC.

This clonotype appeared many times. The genes are TRBV10-3 and TRBJ2-7; 9 nucleotides line up with TRBD1. After removal of 7 bases from V and 3 bases from J, the junction contained 7 bases not matched to a gene. Germline V gene sequence: CDR1 ENHRY, CDR2 SYGVKD. CDR3 length: 14 residues. CDR3 protein: CAINNRGQVYEQYF. The CDR3 DNA reads as TGTGCCATCAATAACAGGGGGCAGGTCTACGAGCAGTACTTC.

The chain couples TRBV27 to TRBJ1-5; perhaps TRBD1 as D (6 bases). The CDR3 consists of 13 residues. Germline CDR1 reads MNHEY; CDR2 reads SMNVEV (reference sequence). Trimming left V 6 bases short and J 5 bases short, with 11 bases between. This chain's CDR3 is CASSTGSHQPQHF. The DNA of the CDR3 is TGTGCCAGCAGCACAGGGTCGCATCAGCCCCAGCATTTT.

The J gene is TRBJ2-7, the V gene TRBV27; D ambiguous. Trimming shortened V by 4 bases and J by 3 bases, and 10 bases separated the two germline ends. Germline assignment: CDR1 MNHEY and CDR2 SMNVEV (reference sequence). The CDR3 has 13 residues. CDR3 DNA: TGTGCCAGCAGTTCACATGATAACTACGAGCAGTACTTC. Its translation is CASSSHDNYEQYF.

Many counts were recorded for this clonotype. The chain is built from TRBV20-1 and TRBJ1-5, with D unresolved. There are 18 residues in the CDR3. CDR1 is DFQATT and CDR2 is SNEGSKA in the germline V gene (reference sequence). The ends were cut back, 0 bases at V and 0 bases at J, with 18 bases in the middle. For the CDR3, the DNA is TGCAGTGCTAGAGAGGTGAGGGCAGCAGCGTATAGCAATCAGCCCCAGCATTTT. This sequence encodes CSAREVRAAAYSNQPQHF.

This clonotype showed up many times. V gene TRBV7-2 combines with J gene TRBJ1-2, with TRBD1 matching 11 bases. The V and J ends lost 0 bases and 3 bases, in that order; junction bases with no gene match: 6. Germline V gives CDR1 SGHTA, CDR2 FQGNSA. This CDR3 region has 17 residues. The CDR3 DNA sequence: TGTGCCAGCAGCTTAGCACTTGGACAGGGGGCCTACTATGGCTACACCTTC. This codes for CASSLALGQGAYYGYTF.